These T cell receptor beta chains were read from a single sample in a study of tumor and adjacent non-tumor tissue in lung cancer. MiXCR, run by TCRdb on the multiplex PCR reads, gives a single entry per CDR3 protein. The sample lists fewer than 150,000 distinct CDR3 sequences; roughly 70% were seen once. The sequenced sample consisted of lung tumor tissue. Receptors originate from a man aged 55 to 70 with small cell lung cancer. Both conserved end residues are part of each CDR3. The order of the fields is D gene, clone size, J gene, V gene, CDR3 protein, CDR3 DNA. A D gene is named only where the DNA matches it firmly. Clone size, where shown, is once, few, many, or a class for clones that have expanded.

. . TRBJ1-4 TRBV20-1 CSAREPVNVELFF TGCAGTGCTAGAGAACCGGTTAATGTAGAACTGTTTTTT
TRBD1 once TRBJ2-7 TRBV6-1 CVNSRRVGQGDSYEQYF TGTGTCAACAGTAGGAGGGTGGGACAGGGGGACTCCTACGAGCAGTACTTC
. . TRBJ1-2 TRBV12-3/TRBV12-4 CASGGTFHGYTF TGTGCCAGCGGCGGGACATTCCATGGCTACACCTTC
. . TRBJ2-4 TRBV2 CASTWAYSAKNIQYF TGTGCCAGCACTTGGGCGTATTCCGCCAAAAACATTCAGTACTTC
. . TRBJ2-3 TRBV6-1 CASRESGGHPSLTDTQYF TGTGCCAGCAGAGAGTCTGGGGGACACCCGAGTCTCACAGATACGCAGTATTTT
TRBD2 . TRBJ2-7 TRBV28 CPSTGGGSYEQYF TGTCCCAGCACCGGGGGGGGGTCCTACGAGCAGTACTTC
. . TRBJ1-1 TRBV29-1 CSVAPGWGMNTEAFF TGCAGCGTTGCTCCAGGCTGGGGGATGAACACTGAAGCTTTCTTT
. . TRBJ2-1 TRBV9 CASSVTRNEQFF TGTGCCAGCAGCGTGACCCGTAATGAGCAGTTCTTC
TRBD1 . TRBJ2-1 TRBV11-2 CSSSLGTGFNNEQFF TGTTCCAGCAGCTTAGGGACAGGGTTCAACAACGAGCAGTTCTTC
. . TRBJ2-3 TRBV5-1 CTSSLIGLGTDMQYF TGCACCAGCAGCTTGATCGGACTTGGCACAGATATGCAGTATTTT
. . TRBJ2-2 TRBV6-5 CASSYSLNTGELFF TGTGCCAGCAGTTACTCGTTGAACACCGGGGAGCTGTTTTTT
. . TRBJ2-7 TRBV6-6 CASNEDGQSYEQYF TGTGCCAGTAACGAAGATGGGCAGTCCTACGAGCAGTACTTC
TRBD2 . TRBJ2-1 TRBV12-3/TRBV12-4 CASSPGTSGWWEQFF TGTGCCAGCAGCCCCGGGACTAGCGGGTGGTGGGAGCAGTTCTTC
. . TRBJ2-2 TRBV18 CASSPFFDTGELFF TGTGCCAGCTCACCGTTTTTCGACACCGGGGAGCTGTTTTTT
. . TRBJ2-1 TRBV11-2 CASSFVSPPQNEHFF TGTGCTAGCAGCTTCGTTTCTCCCCCCCAGAATGAGCACTTCTTC
TRBD2 few TRBJ2-1 TRBV6-5 CASGLAVGGNEQFF TGTGCCAGCGGCCTAGCGGTGGGGGGTAATGAGCAGTTCTTC
. few TRBJ2-2 TRBV5-4 CASSLGGAKAGELFF TGTGCCAGCAGCTTGGGGGGCGCGAAGGCCGGGGAGCTGTTTTTT
TRBD2 . TRBJ2-3 TRBV11-2 CASSCGGVPDTQYF TGTGCCAGCAGCTGTGGGGGGGTCCCAGATACGCAGTATTTT
. few TRBJ2-2 TRBV4-1 CASSQVGIRTEELFF TGCGCCAGCAGTCAAGTCGGGATCCGTACCGAGGAGCTGTTTTTT
. . TRBJ1-5 TRBV2 CASSESGPHHF TGTGCCAGCAGTGAATCTGGACCCCACCATTTT
. few TRBJ2-2 TRBV14 CASSTGGNTGELFF TGTGCCAGCAGCACCGGGGGGAACACCGGGGAGCTGTTTTTT
. . TRBJ2-1 TRBV11-2 CASSLSGYLGELFF TGTGCCAGCAGCTTGAGCGGCTACTTAGGTGAGCTGTTCTTC
TRBD2 . TRBJ2-4 TRBV11-2 CASNLEWTSARPARNIQYF TGTGCCAGCAACTTAGAGTGGACTAGCGCGAGGCCGGCCAGGAACATTCAGTACTTC
. . TRBJ1-1 TRBV12-3/TRBV12-4 CASSLRKEAFF TGTGCCAGCAGTTTACGCAAAGAAGCTTTCTTT
. few TRBJ1-3 TRBV9 CASSAGPGGRTTYF TGTGCCAGCAGCGCGGGACCGGGGGGACGCACCACATATTTT
. . TRBJ2-4 TRBV12-3/TRBV12-4 CASSFGVAKNIQYF TGTGCCAGCAGTTTTGGAGTAGCCAAAAACATTCAGTACTTC
. many TRBJ2-3 TRBV11-3 CASSFTAPDTQYF TGTGCCAGCAGCTTTACTGCGCCAGATACGCAGTATTTT